Described below is a single TCR beta chain sequence and its context. Its antigen remains unidentified. The junction departs from germline at one end; a sequencing error may be responsible. The data are from a study of shared clonotypes between healthy human individuals. Study conclusions and caveats: Exclusively blood specimens were collected; tissue repertoires likely differ.

Evenly divided among several immunoSEQ plates was the genomic DNA of each subset. Assay used: immunoSEQ multiplex PCR; TCRdb lists only in-frame clones, some missing. Altogether 400,000 or so clones are present, approximately 96% being singletons, with the ten largest covering less than 0.35%. Per germline, CDR1 SSHAT and CDR2 FNYEAQ (reference sequence). The CDR3 runs 13 residues. This receptor was taken from a man between 25 and 39 years old in good health. The sequencing input was memory CD8+ T cells sorted from blood. Stated subset: CD45RO+ cells pooled with CCR7-negative TemRA cells. The V and J genes are TRBV7-7 and TRBJ2-7; TRBD1 is a possible D gene (6 bases). CDR3 region: CASSLGSQGEQYF. The CDR3 bases are TGTGCTAGCAGCTTAGGTTCCCAGGGGGAGCAGTACTTC. The full variable domain, its missing parts supplied by reference TRBV7-7 and TRBJ2-7, is GAGVSQSPRYKVTKRGQDVTLRCDPISSHATLYWYQQALGQGPEFLTYFNYEAQPDKSGLPSDRFSAERPEGSISTLTIQRTEQRDSAMYRCASSLGSQGEQYFGPGTRLTVT.